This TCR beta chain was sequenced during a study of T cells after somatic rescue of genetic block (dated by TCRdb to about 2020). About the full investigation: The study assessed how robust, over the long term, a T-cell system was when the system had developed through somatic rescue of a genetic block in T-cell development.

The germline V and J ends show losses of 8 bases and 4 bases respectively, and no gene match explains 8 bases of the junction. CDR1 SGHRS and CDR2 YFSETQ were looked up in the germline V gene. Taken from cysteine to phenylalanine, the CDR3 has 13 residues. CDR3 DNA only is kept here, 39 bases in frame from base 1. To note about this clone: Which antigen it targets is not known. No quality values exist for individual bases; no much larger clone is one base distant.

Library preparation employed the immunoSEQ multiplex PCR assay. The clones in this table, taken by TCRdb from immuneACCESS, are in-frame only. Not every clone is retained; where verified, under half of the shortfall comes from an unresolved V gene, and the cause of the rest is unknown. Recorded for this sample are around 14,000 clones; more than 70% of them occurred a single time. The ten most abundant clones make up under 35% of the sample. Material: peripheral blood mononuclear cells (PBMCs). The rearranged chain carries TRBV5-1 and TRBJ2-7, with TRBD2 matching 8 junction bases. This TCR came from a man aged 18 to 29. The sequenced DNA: TGCGCCAGTCGGGGACTAGAGGGGTACGAGCAGTACTTC. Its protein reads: CASRGLEGYEQYF.